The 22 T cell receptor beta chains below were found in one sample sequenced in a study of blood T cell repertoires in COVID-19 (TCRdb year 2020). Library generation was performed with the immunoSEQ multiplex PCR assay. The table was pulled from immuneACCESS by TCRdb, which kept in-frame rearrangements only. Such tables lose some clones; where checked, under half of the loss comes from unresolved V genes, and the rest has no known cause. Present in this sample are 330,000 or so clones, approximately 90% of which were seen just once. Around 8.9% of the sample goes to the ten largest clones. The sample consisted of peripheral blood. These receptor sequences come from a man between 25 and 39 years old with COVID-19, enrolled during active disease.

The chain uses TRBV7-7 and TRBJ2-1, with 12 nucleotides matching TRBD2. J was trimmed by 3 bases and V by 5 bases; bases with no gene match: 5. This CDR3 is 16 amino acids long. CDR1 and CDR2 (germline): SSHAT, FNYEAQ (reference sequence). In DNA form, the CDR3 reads TGTGCCAGCAGCGAGGCACTAGCGGGAGGCTACAATGAGCAGTTCTTC. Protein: CASSEALAGGYNEQFF.

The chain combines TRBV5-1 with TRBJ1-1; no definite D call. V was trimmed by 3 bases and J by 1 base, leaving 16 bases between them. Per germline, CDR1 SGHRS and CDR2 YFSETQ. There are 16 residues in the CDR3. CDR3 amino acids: CASSSRGQSANTEAFF. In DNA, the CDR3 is TGCGCCAGCAGCTCCCGAGGGCAGTCCGCGAACACTGAAGCTTTCTTT.

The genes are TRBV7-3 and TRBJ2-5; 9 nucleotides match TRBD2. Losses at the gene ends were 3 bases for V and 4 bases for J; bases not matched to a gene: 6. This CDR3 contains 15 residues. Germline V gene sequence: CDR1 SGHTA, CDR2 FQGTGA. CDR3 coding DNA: TGTGCCAGCAGCTTCCAGGGACTAGCTTTAGAGACCCAGTACTTC. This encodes CASSFQGLALETQYF.

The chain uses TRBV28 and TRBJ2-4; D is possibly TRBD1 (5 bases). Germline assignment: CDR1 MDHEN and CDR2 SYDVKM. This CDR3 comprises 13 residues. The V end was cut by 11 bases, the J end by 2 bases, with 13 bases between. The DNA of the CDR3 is TGTGCCGCCCGTCAGGGAACCAAAAACATTCAGTACTTC. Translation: CAARQGTKNIQYF.

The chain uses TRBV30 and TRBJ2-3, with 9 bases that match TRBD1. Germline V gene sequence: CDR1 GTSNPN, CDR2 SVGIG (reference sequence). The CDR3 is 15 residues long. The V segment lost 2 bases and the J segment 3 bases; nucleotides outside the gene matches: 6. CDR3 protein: CAWSRGQGTTDTQYF. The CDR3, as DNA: TGTGCCTGGAGTCGCGGACAGGGGACAACAGATACGCAGTATTTT.

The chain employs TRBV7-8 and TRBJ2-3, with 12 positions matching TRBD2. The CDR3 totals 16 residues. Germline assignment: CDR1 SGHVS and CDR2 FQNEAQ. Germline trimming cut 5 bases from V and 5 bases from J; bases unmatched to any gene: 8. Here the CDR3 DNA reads TGTGCCAGCAGCGCAAGGCTAGCGGGAGGGGTAGATACGCAGTATTTT. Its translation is CASSARLAGGVDTQYF.

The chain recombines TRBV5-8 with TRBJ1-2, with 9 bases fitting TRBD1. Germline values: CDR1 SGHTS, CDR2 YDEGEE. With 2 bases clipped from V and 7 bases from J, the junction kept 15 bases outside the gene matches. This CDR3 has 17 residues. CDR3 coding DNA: TGTGCCAGCAGCTTCCTCCTTGTACTACAGGGGGCTGGTGGCTACACCTTC. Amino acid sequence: CASSFLLVLQGAGGYTF.

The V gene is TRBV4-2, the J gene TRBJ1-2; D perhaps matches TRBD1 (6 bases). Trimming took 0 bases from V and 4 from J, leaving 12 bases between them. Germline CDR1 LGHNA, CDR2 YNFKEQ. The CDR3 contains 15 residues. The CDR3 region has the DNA TGTGCCAGCAGCCAAGATCGACAGGTCGCCTATGGCTACACCTTC. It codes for CASSQDRQVAYGYTF.

The CDR3 nucleotides read TGTGCCAGCAGCCCAGGACTAGGATTACAAGAGACCCAGTACTTC. It encodes CASSPGLGLQETQYF. This rearrangement joins TRBV4-2 to TRBJ2-5; 7 bases are a match to TRBD2. CDR3 length: 15 residues. Looked up from germline, CDR1 is LGHNA and CDR2 is YNFKEQ. V was pared by 4 bases and J by 2 bases, with 7 bases of the junction left unmatched.

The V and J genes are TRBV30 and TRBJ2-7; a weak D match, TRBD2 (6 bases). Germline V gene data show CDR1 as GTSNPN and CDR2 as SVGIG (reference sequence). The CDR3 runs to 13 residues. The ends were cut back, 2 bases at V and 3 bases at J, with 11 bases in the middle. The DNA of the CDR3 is TGTGCCTGGAGTTCTGACGGGGGCTACGAGCAGTACTTC. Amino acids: CAWSSDGGYEQYF.

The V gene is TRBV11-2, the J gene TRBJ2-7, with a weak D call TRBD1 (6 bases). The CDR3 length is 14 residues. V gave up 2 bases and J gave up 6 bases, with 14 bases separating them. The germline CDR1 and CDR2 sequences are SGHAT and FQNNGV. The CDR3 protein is CASSLFSGVGEQYF. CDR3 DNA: TGTGCCAGCAGCTTATTCTCAGGGGTGGGCGAGCAGTACTTC.

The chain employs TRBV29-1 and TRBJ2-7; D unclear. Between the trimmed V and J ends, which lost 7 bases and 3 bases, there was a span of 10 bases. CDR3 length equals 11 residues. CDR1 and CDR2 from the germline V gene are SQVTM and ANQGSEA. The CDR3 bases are TGCAGCGGTGGCAATCTCTACGAGCAGTACTTC. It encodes CSGGNLYEQYF.

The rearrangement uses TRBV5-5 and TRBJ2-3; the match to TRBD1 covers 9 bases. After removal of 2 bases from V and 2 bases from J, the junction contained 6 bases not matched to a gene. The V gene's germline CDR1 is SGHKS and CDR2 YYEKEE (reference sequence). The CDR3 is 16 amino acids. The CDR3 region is CASSLQGAPNTDTQYF. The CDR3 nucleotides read TGTGCCAGCAGCTTACAGGGGGCACCCAACACAGATACGCAGTATTTT.

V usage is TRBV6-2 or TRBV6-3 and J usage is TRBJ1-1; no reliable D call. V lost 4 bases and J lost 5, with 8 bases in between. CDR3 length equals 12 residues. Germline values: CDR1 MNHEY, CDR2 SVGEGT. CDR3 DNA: TGTGCCAGCAGTTGGTCGAGAACTGAAGCTTTCTTT. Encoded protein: CASSWSRTEAFF.

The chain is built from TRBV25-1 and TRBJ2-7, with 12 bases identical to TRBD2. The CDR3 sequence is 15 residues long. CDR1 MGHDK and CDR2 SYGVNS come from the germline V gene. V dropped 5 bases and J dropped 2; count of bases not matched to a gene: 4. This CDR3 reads CASSLPSGRAYEQYF. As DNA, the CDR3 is TGTGCCAGCAGTTTACCTAGCGGGAGGGCCTACGAGCAGTACTTC.

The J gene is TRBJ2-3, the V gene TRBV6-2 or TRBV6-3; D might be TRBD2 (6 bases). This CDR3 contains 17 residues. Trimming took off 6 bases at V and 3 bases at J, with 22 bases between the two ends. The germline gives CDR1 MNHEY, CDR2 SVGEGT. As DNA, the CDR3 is TGTGCCAGCAGCCTACATCCCCGGACCGGGGGAACAGATACGCAGTATTTT. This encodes CASSLHPRTGGTDTQYF.

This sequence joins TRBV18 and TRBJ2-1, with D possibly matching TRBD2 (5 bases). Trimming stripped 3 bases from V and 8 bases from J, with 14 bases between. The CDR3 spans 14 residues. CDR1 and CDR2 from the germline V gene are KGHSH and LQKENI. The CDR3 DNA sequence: TGTGCCAGCTCACCTCCCCCCCGGGGAGATGAGCAGTTCTTC. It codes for CASSPPPRGDEQFF.

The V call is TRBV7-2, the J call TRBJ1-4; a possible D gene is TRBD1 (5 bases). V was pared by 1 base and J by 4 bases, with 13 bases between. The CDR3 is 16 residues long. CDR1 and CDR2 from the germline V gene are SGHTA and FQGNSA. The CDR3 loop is CASSLGQQTYNEKLFF. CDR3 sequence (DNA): TGTGCCAGCAGCTTAGGACAGCAGACTTATAATGAAAAACTGTTTTTT. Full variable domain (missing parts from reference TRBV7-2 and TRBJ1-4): GAGVSQSPSNKVTEKGKDVELRCDPISGHTALYWYRQSLGQGLEFLIYFQGNSAPDKSGLPSDRFSAERTGGSVSTLTIQRTQQEDSAVYLCASSLGQQTYNEKLFFGSGTQLSVL.

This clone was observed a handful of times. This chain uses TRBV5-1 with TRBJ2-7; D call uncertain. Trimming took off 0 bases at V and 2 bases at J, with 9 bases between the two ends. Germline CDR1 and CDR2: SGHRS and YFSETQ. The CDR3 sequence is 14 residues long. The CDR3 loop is CASSLDGRTYEQYF. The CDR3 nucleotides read TGCGCCAGCAGCTTGGATGGCAGGACCTACGAGCAGTACTTC.

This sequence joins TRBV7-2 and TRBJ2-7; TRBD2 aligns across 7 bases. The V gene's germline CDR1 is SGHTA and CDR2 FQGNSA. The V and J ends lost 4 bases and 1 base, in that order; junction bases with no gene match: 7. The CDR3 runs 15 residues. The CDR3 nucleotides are TGTGCCAGCAGCTCCGTGGGGCGGGGGTCCTACGAGCAGTACTTC. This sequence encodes CASSSVGRGSYEQYF.

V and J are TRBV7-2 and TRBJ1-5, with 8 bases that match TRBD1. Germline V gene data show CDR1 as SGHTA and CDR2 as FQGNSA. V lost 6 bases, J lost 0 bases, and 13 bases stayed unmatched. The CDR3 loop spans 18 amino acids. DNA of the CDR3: TGTGCCAGCAGGAGAATCCAGGGGGCAACCATTAGCAATCAGCCCCAGCATTTT. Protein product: CASRRIQGATISNQPQHF.

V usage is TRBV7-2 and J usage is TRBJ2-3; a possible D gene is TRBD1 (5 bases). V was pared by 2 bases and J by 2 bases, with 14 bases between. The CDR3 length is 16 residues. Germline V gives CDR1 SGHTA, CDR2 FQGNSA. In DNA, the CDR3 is TGTGCCAGCAGCTTACGGGCCGCAGGGTTCACAGATACGCAGTATTTT. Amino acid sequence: CASSLRAAGFTDTQYF. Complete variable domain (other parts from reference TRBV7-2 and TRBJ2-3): GAGVSQSPSNKVTEKGKDVELRCDPISGHTALYWYRQSLGQGLEFLIYFQGNSAPDKSGLPSDRFSAERTGGSVSTLTIQRTQQEDSAVYLCASSLRAAGFTDTQYFGPGTRLTVL.